This TCR beta chain was profiled in a study of OX40 agonist ivuxolimab in advanced cancers. General study results and limits: Clonal expansion from baseline to week 6 occurred in both CD4+ and CD8+ T cells. CD8+ T cells (on average) carried more expanded clones than CD4+ T cells.

Losses at the gene ends were 4 bases for V and 4 bases for J; bases not matched to a gene: 20. This CDR3 is built from 20 residues. Germline V gene data show CDR1 as SGDLS and CDR2 as YYNGEE. For this clone: What it recognizes is unknown.

The method was immunoSEQ multiplex PCR; TCRdb's version includes in-frame clones alone and lacks a portion of them. The sample yields about 80,000 clones, approximately 91% seen once. The J gene is TRBJ2-3, the V gene TRBV9; 11 bases line up with TRBD2. This receptor was obtained from an adult with an advanced solid tumor such as melanoma, head and neck, liver or kidney cancer. Specimen: CD4+ or CD8+ T cells sorted from blood, collected in a trial of the OX40 agonist ivuxolimab. In nucleotides, the CDR3 is TGTGCCAGCAGCCCCTCCCTAGGACTAGCGGGCGCGGGAGGCTCAGATACGCAGTATTTT. Translated: CASSPSLGLAGAGGSDTQYF.